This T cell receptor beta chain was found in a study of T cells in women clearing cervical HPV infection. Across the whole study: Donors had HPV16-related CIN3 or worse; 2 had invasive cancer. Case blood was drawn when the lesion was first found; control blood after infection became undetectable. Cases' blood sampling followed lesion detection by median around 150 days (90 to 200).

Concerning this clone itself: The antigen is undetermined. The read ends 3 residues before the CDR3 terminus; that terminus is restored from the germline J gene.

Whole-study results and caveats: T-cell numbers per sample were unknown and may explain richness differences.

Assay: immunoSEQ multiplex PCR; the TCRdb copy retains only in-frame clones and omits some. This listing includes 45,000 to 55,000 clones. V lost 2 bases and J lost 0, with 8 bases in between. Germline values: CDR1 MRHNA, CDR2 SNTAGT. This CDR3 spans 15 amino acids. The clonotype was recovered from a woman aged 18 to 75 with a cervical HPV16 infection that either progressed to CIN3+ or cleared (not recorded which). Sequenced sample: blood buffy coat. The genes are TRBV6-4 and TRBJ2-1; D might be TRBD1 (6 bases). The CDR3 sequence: CASSDGGGSYNEQFF. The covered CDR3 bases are TGTGCCAGCAGTGACGGGGGCGGCTCCTACAATGAG.